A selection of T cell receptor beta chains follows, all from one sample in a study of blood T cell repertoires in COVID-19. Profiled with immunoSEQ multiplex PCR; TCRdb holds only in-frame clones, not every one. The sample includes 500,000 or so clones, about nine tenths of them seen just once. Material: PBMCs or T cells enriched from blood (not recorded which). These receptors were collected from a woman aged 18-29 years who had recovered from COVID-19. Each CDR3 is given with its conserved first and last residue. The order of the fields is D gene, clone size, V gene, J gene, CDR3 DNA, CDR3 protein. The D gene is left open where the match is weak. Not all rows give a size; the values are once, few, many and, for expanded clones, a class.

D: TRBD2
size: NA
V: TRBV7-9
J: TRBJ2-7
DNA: TGTGCCAGCAGCTTAACTTTCAGGGAGGGCGAGCAGTACTTC
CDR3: CASSLTFREGEQYF

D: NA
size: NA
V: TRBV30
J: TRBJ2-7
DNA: TGTGCCTGGACTGAGGGGGGGGCCTACGAGCAGTACTTC
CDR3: CAWTEGGAYEQYF

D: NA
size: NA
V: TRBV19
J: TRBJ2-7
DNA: TGTGCCAGTAGCCTTACAGGGTCGCACGAGCAGTACTTC
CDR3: CASSLTGSHEQYF

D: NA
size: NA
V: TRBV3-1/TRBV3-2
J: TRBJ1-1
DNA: TGTGCCAGCAGCCCCACGGACAGATCTTCTGAAGCTTTCTTT
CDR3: CASSPTDRSSEAFF

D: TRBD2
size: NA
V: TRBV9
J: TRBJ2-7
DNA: TGTGCCAGCAGCCTTAGCGGGGACCCCTACGAGCAGTACTTC
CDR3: CASSLSGDPYEQYF

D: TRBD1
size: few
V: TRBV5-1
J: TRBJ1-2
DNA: TGCGCCAGCAGCTCTCCGGGACAGGGGCCGGGCTACACCTTC
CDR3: CASSSPGQGPGYTF

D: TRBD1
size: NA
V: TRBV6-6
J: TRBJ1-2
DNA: TGTGCCAGCAGCCTCCGTGGGACAGATTTTTATGGCTACACCTTC
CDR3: CASSLRGTDFYGYTF

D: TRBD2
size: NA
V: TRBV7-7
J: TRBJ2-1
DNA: TGTGCTAGCAGCCTCGGCGTACACGGGGGGGCCAGCAATGAGCAGTTCTTC
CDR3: CASSLGVHGGASNEQFF

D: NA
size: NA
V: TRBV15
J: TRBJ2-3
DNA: TGTGCCACCAGCAACTCCCGAGCCCCGGGGGTAGATACGCAGTATTTT
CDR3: CATSNSRAPGVDTQYF

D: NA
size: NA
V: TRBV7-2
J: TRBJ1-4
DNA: TGTGCCAGCAGCTATACAGGAGCAAATGAAAAACTGTTTTTT
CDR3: CASSYTGANEKLFF

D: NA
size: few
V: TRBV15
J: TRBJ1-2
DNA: TGTGCCACCAGCAGGGAGAACTCCGGGATAAGGGGCTACACCTTC
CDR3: CATSRENSGIRGYTF